These T cell receptor beta chains were read from a single sample in a study of blood T cell repertoires in COVID-19. Libraries were prepared by immunoSEQ multiplex PCR; TCRdb keeps only in-frame clonotypes and omits some of them. The sample lists over 45,000 clones; roughly 83% were seen once. The specimen was peripheral blood. The receptors stem from a man between 70 and 80 years old with active COVID-19. CDR3s include the opening cysteine and the closing phenylalanine or tryptophan. A D gene is named only where the DNA matches it firmly. The listing skips clone size in some rows; elsewhere it reads once, few, many or a size class.

>-|TRBD1|TRBV28|TRBJ1-1
CASSLYLTGGGTEAFF
TGTGCCAGCAGTTTATACCTGACAGGGGGGGGGACTGAAGCTTTCTTT
>-|-|TRBV6-2/TRBV6-3|TRBJ1-5
CASSRSNRDQPQHF
TGTGCCAGCAGCCGCTCGAACAGGGATCAGCCCCAGCATTTT
>-|TRBD1|TRBV20-1|TRBJ1-5
CSASPGTGESQPQHF
TGCAGTGCTAGTCCCGGGACAGGGGAAAGTCAGCCCCAGCATTTT
>-|-|TRBV9|TRBJ2-5
CASSQGFQETQYF
TGTGCCAGCAGCCAGGGGTTCCAAGAGACCCAGTACTTC
>-|TRBD2|TRBV7-8|TRBJ2-5
CASSLVGDSGRVGQETQYF
TGTGCCAGCAGCTTAGTAGGGGATAGCGGGAGGGTCGGTCAAGAGACCCAGTACTTC
>once|-|TRBV7-2|TRBJ2-1
CASSALSSYNEQFF
TGTGCCAGCAGCGCCCTGAGCTCCTACAATGAGCAGTTCTTC
>-|TRBD1|TRBV2|TRBJ1-6
CASRGQVVPLHF
TGTGCCAGCAGGGGACAGGTGGTACCCCTCCACTTT
>-|TRBD2|TRBV27|TRBJ2-1
CASKFSGVNYNEQFF
TGTGCCAGCAAATTTAGCGGGGTTAACTACAATGAGCAGTTCTTC
>-|-|TRBV5-1|TRBJ1-1
CASSLAGRGLNTEAFF
TGCGCCAGCAGCTTGGCTGGGAGGGGCCTGAACACTGAAGCTTTCTTT
>many|-|TRBV2|TRBJ2-7
CASREGMGEQYF
TGTGCCAGCAGGGAGGGAATGGGCGAGCAGTACTTC
>-|-|TRBV7-2|TRBJ2-3
CASSLVTSAGDTQYF
TGTGCCAGCAGCTTAGTAACTTCGGCGGGAGATACGCAGTATTTT
>-|TRBD2|TRBV2|TRBJ2-5
CASRKGLAGGETQYF
TGTGCCAGCAGGAAGGGACTAGCGGGAGGAGAGACCCAGTACTTC
>-|-|TRBV2|TRBJ2-7
CASNPRARTTYEQYF
TGTGCCAGCAACCCCCGGGCCCGGACAACCTACGAGCAGTACTTC
>-|TRBD2|TRBV28|TRBJ2-7
CASSSPGLAGVYEQYF
TGTGCCAGCAGTTCTCCCGGACTAGCGGGAGTCTACGAGCAGTACTTC
>once|TRBD2|TRBV9|TRBJ2-1
CASSVGPLGLDNEQFF
TGTGCCAGCAGCGTAGGTCCCCTCGGACTAGACAATGAGCAGTTCTTC
>-|TRBD2|TRBV3-1/TRBV3-2|TRBJ2-5
CASRLAGGLETQYF
TGTGCCAGCAGGTTAGCGGGAGGGTTAGAGACCCAGTACTTC
>-|TRBD2|TRBV30|TRBJ2-1
CAWSSGNSPNEQFF
TGTGCCTGGAGTAGCGGGAATTCTCCCAATGAGCAGTTCTTC
>-|TRBD1|TRBV5-4|TRBJ2-7
CASSSAGGTGFYEQYF
TGTGCCAGCAGCTCCGCCGGCGGGACAGGGTTCTACGAGCAGTACTTC
>few|-|TRBV5-1|TRBJ2-3
CASSTGQITDTQYF
TGCGCCAGCAGCACCGGACAGATCACAGATACGCAGTATTTT
>-|-|TRBV5-6|TRBJ2-1
CASSSDNEQFF
TGTGCCAGCAGCTCGGACAATGAGCAGTTCTTC
>-|-|TRBV27|TRBJ2-2
CASSLFSGINTGELFF
TGTGCCAGCAGTTTATTCTCCGGGATAAACACCGGGGAGCTGTTTTTT
>-|-|TRBV4-3|TRBJ2-1
CASSGHGGYNEQFF
TGCGCCAGCAGCGGACACGGGGGTTACAATGAGCAGTTCTTC
>-|-|TRBV5-1|TRBJ2-2
CASSSGQGGAGELFF
TGCGCCAGCAGCTCCGGACAGGGAGGGGCCGGGGAGCTGTTTTTT
>-|-|TRBV12-3/TRBV12-4|TRBJ2-5
CASSLQGKTQYF
TGTGCCAGCAGTTTACAGGGAAAGACCCAGTACTTC
>-|-|TRBV29-1|TRBJ2-7
CSVEDMGAGSYEQYF
TGCAGCGTTGAAGACATGGGGGCAGGATCCTACGAGCAGTACTTC
>-|-|TRBV6-1|TRBJ1-1
CASSEGLNTEAFF
TGTGCCAGCAGTGAAGGGCTGAACACTGAAGCTTTCTTT
>-|TRBD2|TRBV2|TRBJ2-1
CATLAAPRLNEQFF
TGTGCCACCCTAGCGGCCCCCAGGTTGAATGAGCAGTTCTTC
>few|-|TRBV2|TRBJ1-1
CASSAGHTGTEAFF
TGTGCCAGCAGTGCGGGACATACGGGCACTGAAGCTTTCTTT
>-|TRBD2|TRBV7-2|TRBJ2-1
CASSLRGSGRSNEQFF
TGTGCCAGCAGCTTACGAGGTAGCGGGCGCTCTAATGAGCAGTTCTTC
>-|-|TRBV9|TRBJ2-3
CASSVKPLDTDTQYF
TGTGCCAGCAGCGTAAAACCGCTAGACACAGATACGCAGTATTTT
>-|TRBD2|TRBV5-4|TRBJ2-3
CASSTGLGLTDTQYF
TGTGCCAGCAGCACAGGACTAGGGCTCACAGATACGCAGTATTTT
>few|TRBD2|TRBV7-2|TRBJ2-5
CASSLLGGTQETQYF
TGTGCCAGCAGCTTATTGGGGGGGACCCAAGAGACCCAGTACTTC
>-|-|TRBV20-1|TRBJ1-2
CSAPGGLGYTF
TGCAGTGCGCCTGGCGGGCTCGGCTACACCTTC
>-|-|TRBV10-3|TRBJ2-3
CAISESGDTDTQYF
TGTGCCATCAGTGAGTCGGGCGACACAGATACGCAGTATTTT
>-|TRBD1|TRBV5-4|TRBJ2-5
CASTPGQGGQETQYF
TGTGCCAGTACCCCGGGACAGGGCGGTCAAGAGACCCAGTACTTC
>-|-|TRBV7-2|TRBJ2-3
CASSLGKTTGTDTQYF
TGTGCCAGCAGCTTAGGAAAAACGACCGGGACAGATACGCAGTATTTT
>-|-|TRBV5-8|TRBJ2-7
CASSLKRVRGRDEQYF
TGTGCCAGCAGCTTGAAAAGGGTGCGGGGAAGGGACGAGCAGTACTTC
>-|-|TRBV25-1|TRBJ2-5
CASSTGEVGETQYF
TGTGCCAGCAGCACAGGGGAGGTAGGAGAGACCCAGTACTTC
>-|-|TRBV7-2|TRBJ2-3
CASSRAAGSTDTQYF
TGTGCCAGCAGCAGGGCGGCGGGAAGCACAGATACGCAGTATTTT
>-|-|TRBV19|TRBJ1-2
CASSIGPGTRSGYGYTF
TGTGCCAGTAGTATAGGACCCGGGACTCGGAGTGGCTATGGCTACACCTTC
>-|TRBD1|TRBV29-1|TRBJ2-5
CSVKQGAHQETQYF
TGCAGCGTTAAGCAGGGGGCTCACCAAGAGACCCAGTACTTC
>-|TRBD1|TRBV3-1/TRBV3-2|TRBJ1-3
CASSDRGGNTIYF
TGTGCCAGCAGTGACAGGGGAGGAAACACCATATATTTT
>-|TRBD1|TRBV25-1|TRBJ2-7
CASSWTGYEQYF
TGTGCCAGCAGTTGGACAGGCTACGAGCAGTACTTC
>-|-|TRBV11-2|TRBJ1-6
CASSPIGGWRSPLHF
TGTGCCAGCAGCCCTATTGGGGGGTGGCGATCACCCCTCCACTTT
>-|TRBD1|TRBV6-2/TRBV6-3|TRBJ2-5
CASSSPYDRVEETQYF
TGTGCCAGCAGTTCTCCGTACGACAGGGTGGAGGAGACCCAGTACTTC
>once|-|TRBV5-6|TRBJ2-2
CASSRTEVNTGELFF
TGTGCCAGCAGCCGGACGGAGGTGAACACCGGGGAGCTGTTTTTT
>-|-|TRBV30|TRBJ1-1
CAWSVPSLYRSVTEAFF
TGTGCCTGGAGTGTACCCTCGTTATACAGGTCGGTCACTGAAGCTTTCTTT
>-|TRBD2|TRBV20-1|TRBJ2-1
CSASSRASGRTTYNEQFF
TGCAGTGCTAGTAGCAGGGCTAGCGGGAGGACCACCTACAATGAGCAGTTCTTC
>-|TRBD2|TRBV19|TRBJ2-4
CASSARTSGGNIQYF
TGTGCCAGTAGTGCAAGGACTAGCGGGGGGAACATTCAGTACTTC
>-|TRBD2|TRBV2|TRBJ2-4
CATSLAGGDIQYF
TGTGCCACCTCTCTAGCGGGAGGTGACATTCAGTACTTC
>-|TRBD2|TRBV28|TRBJ2-1
CASRSGTSAYNEQFF
TGTGCCAGCAGGAGCGGGACTAGCGCCTACAATGAGCAGTTCTTC
>-|-|TRBV2|TRBJ2-7
CASSNRGAEQYF
TGTGCCAGCAGCAACCGGGGGGCCGAGCAGTACTTC
>few|TRBD2|TRBV7-9|TRBJ2-1
CASSLGTSGRRLGNEQFF
TGTGCCAGCAGCTTAGGGACTAGCGGGAGGAGGCTTGGCAATGAGCAGTTCTTC
>-|-|TRBV7-3|TRBJ2-3
CASSANQRDTQYF
TGTGCCAGCAGCGCAAACCAGCGGGATACGCAGTATTTT
>-|-|TRBV28|TRBJ1-5
CASSSSPRGQPQHF
TGTGCCAGCAGTTCGAGTCCTAGGGGGCAGCCCCAGCATTTT
>few|-|TRBV10-3|TRBJ1-1
CAIRTTNSREGDTEAFF
TGTGCCATCAGGACTACCAACTCGAGGGAGGGGGACACTGAAGCTTTCTTT
>-|-|TRBV28|TRBJ1-5
CASSPGRVGNQPQHF
TGTGCCAGCAGTCCCGGGAGGGTGGGCAATCAGCCCCAGCATTTT